These T cell receptor beta chains were read from a single sample in a study of blood T cells in healthy people across ages. MiXCR, applied by TCRdb to the 5' RACE reads, yields one record per CDR3 protein. The table shows under 1,000,000 distinct CDR3 sequences, with about 46% occurring only once. Material: blood. The receptors originated from a man older than 75 in good health. CDR3s leave out the opening cysteine and the closing phenylalanine or tryptophan. Each record gives: V gene, CDR3 protein.

TRBV7-3 | ASSSPGAGALLNEQF
TRBV30 | AWSDSSSYEQY
TRBV12-3/TRBV12-4 | ASTLGDRAKNIQY
TRBV5-1 | ASRVGLGENIQY
TRBV24-1 | ATSDFGGKGPDTQY
TRBV7-3 | ASSSAPTSGMPGELF
TRBV28 | ASSPWTVGYT
TRBV20-1 | SARSYSTDTQY
TRBV25-1 | ASRREGGIYGYT
TRBV20-1 | SAREREYEQY
TRBV6-2/TRBV6-3 | ASRDDHPPYEQY
TRBV27 | ASSKVGTSGTDTQY
TRBV28 | ASSSTGTGGETQY
TRBV7-2 | ACHKRERSYNEQY
TRBV12-3/TRBV12-4 | ASRQHGTSGYEQY
TRBV10-3 | AISDTGQLAGNTIY
TRBV6-5 | ASSYGRVGYEQY